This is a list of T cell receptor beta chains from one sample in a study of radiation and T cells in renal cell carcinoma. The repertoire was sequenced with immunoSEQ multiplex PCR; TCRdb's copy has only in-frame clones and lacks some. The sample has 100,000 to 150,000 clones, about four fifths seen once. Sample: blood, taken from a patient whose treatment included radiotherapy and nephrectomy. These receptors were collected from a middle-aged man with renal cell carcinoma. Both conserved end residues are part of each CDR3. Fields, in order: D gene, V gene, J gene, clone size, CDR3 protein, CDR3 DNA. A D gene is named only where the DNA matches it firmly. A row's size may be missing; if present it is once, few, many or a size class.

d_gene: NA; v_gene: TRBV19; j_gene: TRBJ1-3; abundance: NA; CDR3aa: CASKAQSSGNTIYF; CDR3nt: TGTGCCAGTAAGGCGCAGAGCTCTGGAAACACCATATATTTT
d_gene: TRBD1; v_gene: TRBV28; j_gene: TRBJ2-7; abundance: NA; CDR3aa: CASSLTGPGQATLYEQYF; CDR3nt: TGTGCCAGCAGTTTAACGGGCCCGGGACAGGCTACACTCTACGAGCAGTACTTC
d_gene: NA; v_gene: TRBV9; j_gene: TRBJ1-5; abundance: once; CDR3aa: CASSVDGGEPQHF; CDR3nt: TGTGCCAGCAGCGTAGATGGTGGGGAGCCCCAGCATTTT
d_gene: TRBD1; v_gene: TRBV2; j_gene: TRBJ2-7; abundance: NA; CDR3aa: CASVVRQGTYEQYF; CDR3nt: TGTGCCAGCGTTGTGAGACAGGGCACCTACGAGCAGTACTTC
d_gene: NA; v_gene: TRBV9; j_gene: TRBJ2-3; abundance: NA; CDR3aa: CASSVSVGTDTQYF; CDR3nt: TGTGCCAGCAGCGTATCTGTTGGGACAGATACGCAGTATTTT
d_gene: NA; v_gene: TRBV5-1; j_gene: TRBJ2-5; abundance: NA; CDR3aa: CASSLDQAGETQYF; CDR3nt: TGCGCCAGCAGCTTGGACCAAGCGGGCGAGACCCAGTACTTC
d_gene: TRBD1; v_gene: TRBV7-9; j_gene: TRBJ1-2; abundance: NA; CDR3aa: CASSLSGQGAYGYTF; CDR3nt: TGTGCCAGCAGCCTATCAGGACAGGGCGCCTATGGCTACACCTTC
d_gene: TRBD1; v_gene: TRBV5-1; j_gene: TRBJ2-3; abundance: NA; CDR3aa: CASSLSGGVLDTQYF; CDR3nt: TGCGCCAGCAGCTTATCAGGGGGCGTTTTGGATACGCAGTATTTT
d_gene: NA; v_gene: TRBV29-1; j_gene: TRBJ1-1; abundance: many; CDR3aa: CSVGTGLGAFF; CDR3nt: TGCAGCGTTGGGACGGGACTAGGAGCTTTCTTT
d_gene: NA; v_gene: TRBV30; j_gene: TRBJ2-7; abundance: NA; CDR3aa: CASGGGTYEQYF; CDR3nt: TGTGCCTCCGGGGGTGGAACCTACGAGCAGTACTTC
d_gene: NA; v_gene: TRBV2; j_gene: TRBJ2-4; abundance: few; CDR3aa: CASSTQNIQYF; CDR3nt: TGTGCCAGCAGTACTCAAAACATTCAGTACTTC
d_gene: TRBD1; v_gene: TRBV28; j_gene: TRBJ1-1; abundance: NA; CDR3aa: CASSPTGGSNTEAFF; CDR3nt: TGTGCCAGCAGCCCTACAGGGGGGTCCAACACTGAAGCTTTCTTT
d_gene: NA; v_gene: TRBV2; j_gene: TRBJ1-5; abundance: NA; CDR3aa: CASSTDGGGGPQHF; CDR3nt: TGTGCCAGCAGTACGGACGGCGGAGGGGGGCCCCAGCATTTT
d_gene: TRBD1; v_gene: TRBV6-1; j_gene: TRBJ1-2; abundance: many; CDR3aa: CASRPGDSFYGYTF; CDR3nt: TGTGCCAGCAGACCTGGGGACAGCTTCTATGGCTACACCTTC
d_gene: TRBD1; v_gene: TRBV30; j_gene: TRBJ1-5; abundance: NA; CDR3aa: CAWCVGGGGGNQPQHF; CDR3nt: TGTGCCTGGTGTGTAGGGGGAGGGGGCGGCAATCAGCCCCAGCATTTT
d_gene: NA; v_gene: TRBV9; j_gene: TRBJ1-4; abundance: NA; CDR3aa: CASSTQGTNEKLFF; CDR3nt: TGTGCCAGCAGCACACAGGGAACTAATGAAAAACTGTTTTTT
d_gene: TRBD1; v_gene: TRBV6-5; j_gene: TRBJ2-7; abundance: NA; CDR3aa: CASSYLGDRGSYEQYF; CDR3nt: TGTGCCAGCAGTTACTTGGGGGACAGGGGGTCCTACGAGCAGTACTTC
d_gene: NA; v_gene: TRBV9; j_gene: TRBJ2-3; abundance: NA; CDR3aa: CASTSGGFVTDTQYF; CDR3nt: TGTGCCAGCACCTCCGGAGGGTTTGTCACAGATACGCAGTATTTT
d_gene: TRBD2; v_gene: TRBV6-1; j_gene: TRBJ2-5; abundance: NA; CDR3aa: CASTLGRGQETQYF; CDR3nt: TGTGCCAGCACCCTAGGGCGGGGGCAAGAGACCCAGTACTTC
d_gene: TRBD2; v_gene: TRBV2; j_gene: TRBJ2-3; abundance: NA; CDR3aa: CASVSGSPSDTQYF; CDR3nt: TGTGCCAGCGTCAGCGGGAGTCCGTCAGATACGCAGTATTTT
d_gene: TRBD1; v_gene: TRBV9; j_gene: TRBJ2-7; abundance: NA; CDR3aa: CASSVDPGQRNYEQYF; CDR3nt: TGTGCCAGCAGCGTAGATCCGGGACAGAGAAACTACGAGCAGTACTTC
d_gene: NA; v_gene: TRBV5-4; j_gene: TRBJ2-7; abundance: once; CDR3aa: CASREFSSYEQYF; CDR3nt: TGTGCCAGCAGGGAATTTAGCTCCTACGAGCAGTACTTC
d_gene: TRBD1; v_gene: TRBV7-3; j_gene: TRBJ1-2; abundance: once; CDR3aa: CASSLGSGTGDGYTF; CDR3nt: TGTGCCAGCAGCTTAGGTTCCGGGACAGGGGATGGCTACACCTTC
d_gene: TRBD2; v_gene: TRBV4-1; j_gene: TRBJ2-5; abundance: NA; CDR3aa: CASSTLAGGNLGETQYF; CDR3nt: TGCGCCAGCAGCACCCTAGCGGGAGGCAACCTGGGGGAGACCCAGTACTTC
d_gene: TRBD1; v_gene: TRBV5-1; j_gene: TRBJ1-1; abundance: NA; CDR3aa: CASSLTPGGMDTEAFF; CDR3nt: TGCGCCAGCAGCTTGACCCCAGGGGGGATGGACACTGAAGCTTTCTTT
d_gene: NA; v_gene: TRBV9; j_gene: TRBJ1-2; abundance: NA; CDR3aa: CASSVGGQTNYGYTF; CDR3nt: TGTGCCAGCAGCGTAGGGGGCCAAACTAACTATGGCTACACCTTC
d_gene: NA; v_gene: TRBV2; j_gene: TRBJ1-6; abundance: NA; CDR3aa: CASKRQNNSPLHF; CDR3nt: TGTGCCAGCAAGCGGCAGAACAATTCACCCCTCCACTTT
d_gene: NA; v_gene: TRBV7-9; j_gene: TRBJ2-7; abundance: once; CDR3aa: CASSLDMREQYF; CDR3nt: TGTGCCAGCAGCTTAGACATGCGCGAGCAGTACTTC
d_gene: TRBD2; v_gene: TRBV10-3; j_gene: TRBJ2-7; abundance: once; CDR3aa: CAISESSGGAYEQYF; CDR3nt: TGTGCCATCAGTGAGTCGAGCGGGGGGGCCTACGAGCAGTACTTC
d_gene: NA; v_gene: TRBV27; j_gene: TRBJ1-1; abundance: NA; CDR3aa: CASSQNLGTEAFF; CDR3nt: TGTGCCAGCAGCCAGAACCTGGGCACTGAAGCTTTCTTT
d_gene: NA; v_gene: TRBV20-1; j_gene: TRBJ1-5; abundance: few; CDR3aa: CSARGGAVEHF; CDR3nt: TGCAGTGCTAGAGGAGGGGCCGTAGAGCATTTT
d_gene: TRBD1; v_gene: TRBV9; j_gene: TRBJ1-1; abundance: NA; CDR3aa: CASSKGQGVRTEAFF; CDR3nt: TGTGCCAGCAGCAAGGGACAGGGGGTTCGCACTGAAGCTTTCTTT
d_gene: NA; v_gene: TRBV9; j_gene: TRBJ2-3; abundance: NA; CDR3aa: CASSVTSGTGSTDTQYF; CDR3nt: TGTGCCAGCAGCGTAACCTCAGGTACAGGGAGCACAGATACGCAGTATTTT
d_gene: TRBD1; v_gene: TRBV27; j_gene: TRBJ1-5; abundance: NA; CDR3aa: CASRPGTGDNQPQHF; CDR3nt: TGTGCCAGCAGACCCGGGACAGGGGACAATCAGCCCCAGCATTTT
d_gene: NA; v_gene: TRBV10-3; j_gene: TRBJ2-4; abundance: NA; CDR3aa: CAISEGAENIQYF; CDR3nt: TGTGCCATCAGTGAGGGGGCAGAAAACATTCAGTACTTC
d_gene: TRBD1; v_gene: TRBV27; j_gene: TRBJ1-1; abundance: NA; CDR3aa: CASSLDRVFNTEAFF; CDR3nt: TGTGCCAGCAGTTTAGACAGGGTTTTTAACACTGAAGCTTTCTTT
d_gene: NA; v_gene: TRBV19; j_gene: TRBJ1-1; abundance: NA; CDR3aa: CASSPHREETEAFF; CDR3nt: TGTGCCAGTAGCCCACACAGGGAAGAGACTGAAGCTTTCTTT
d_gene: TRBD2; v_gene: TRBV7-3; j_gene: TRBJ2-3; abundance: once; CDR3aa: CASSYQGGSTDTQYF; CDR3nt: TGTGCCAGCAGCTACCAGGGAGGGAGCACAGATACGCAGTATTTT
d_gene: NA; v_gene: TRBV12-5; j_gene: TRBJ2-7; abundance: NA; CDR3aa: CASGDPPHFYEQYF; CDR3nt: TGTGCTAGTGGTGACCCCCCACACTTCTACGAGCAGTACTTC
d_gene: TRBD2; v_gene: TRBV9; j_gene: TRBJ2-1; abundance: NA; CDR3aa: CASSVVAGGYNEQFF; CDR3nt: TGTGCCAGCAGCGTAGTGGCGGGAGGGTACAATGAGCAGTTCTTC
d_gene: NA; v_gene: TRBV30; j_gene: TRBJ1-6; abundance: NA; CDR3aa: CAWSVSPHVTGTYNSPLHF; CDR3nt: TGTGCCTGGAGTGTAAGCCCTCACGTTACCGGGACCTATAATTCACCCCTCCACTTT
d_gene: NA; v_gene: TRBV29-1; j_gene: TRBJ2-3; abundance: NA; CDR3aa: CSVDIGGADTQYF; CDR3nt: TGCAGCGTTGACATCGGGGGAGCAGATACGCAGTATTTT
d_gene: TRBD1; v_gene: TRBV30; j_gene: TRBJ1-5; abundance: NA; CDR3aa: CAWGRQGRSGQPQHF; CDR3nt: TGTGCCTGGGGACGACAGGGGCGGTCGGGGCAGCCCCAGCATTTT
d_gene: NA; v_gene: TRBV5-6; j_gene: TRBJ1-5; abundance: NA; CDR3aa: CASSLGQGAQLQPQHF; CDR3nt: TGTGCCAGCAGCTTGGGGCAGGGAGCCCAACTTCAGCCCCAGCATTTT
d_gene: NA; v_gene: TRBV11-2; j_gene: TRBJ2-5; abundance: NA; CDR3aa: CASSFPGGTQYF; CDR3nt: TGTGCCAGCAGCTTTCCAGGTGGGACCCAGTACTTC